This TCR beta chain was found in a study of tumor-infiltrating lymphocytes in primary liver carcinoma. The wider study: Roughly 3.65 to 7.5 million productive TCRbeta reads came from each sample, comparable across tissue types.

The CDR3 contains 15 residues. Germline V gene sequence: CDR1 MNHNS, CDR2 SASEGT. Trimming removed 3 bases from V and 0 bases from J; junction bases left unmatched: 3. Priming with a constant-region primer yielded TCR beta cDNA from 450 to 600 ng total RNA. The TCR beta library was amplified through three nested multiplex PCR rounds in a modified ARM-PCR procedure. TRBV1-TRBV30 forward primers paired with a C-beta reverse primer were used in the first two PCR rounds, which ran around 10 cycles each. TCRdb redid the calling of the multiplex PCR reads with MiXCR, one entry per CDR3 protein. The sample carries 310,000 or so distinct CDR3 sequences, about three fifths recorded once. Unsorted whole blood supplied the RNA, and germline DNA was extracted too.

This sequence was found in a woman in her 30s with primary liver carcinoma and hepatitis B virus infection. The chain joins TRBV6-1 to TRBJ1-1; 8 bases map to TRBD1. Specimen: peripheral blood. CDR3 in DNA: TGTGCCAGCAGTGAGCGGACAGGGCTGAACACTGAAGCTTTCTTT. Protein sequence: CASSERTGLNTEAFF.